One and the same sample provided the 23 T cell receptor beta chains below, sequenced in a study of identifying expanded T cells in peripheral blood. Profiling relied on immunoSEQ multiplex PCR, and the TCRdb table lists in-frame clones only, not all of them. The sample records 100,000 or so clones, over 70% being singletons. Sequenced: blood. The origin of the receptors is a person aged 18 to 70 in good health.

The table lists this clone with a few counts. The genes are TRBV19 and TRBJ1-2; unclear D gene. V lost 4 bases and J 2 bases, leaving 5 bases between the germline ends. This CDR3 has 12 amino acids. In germline, CDR1 is LNHDA, CDR2 SQIVND (reference sequence). The CDR3 DNA follows: TGTGCCAGTAGTAGGTTCAACTATGGCTACACCTTC. As protein: CASSRFNYGYTF.

This chain connects TRBV10-3 to TRBJ1-2; 9 nucleotides match TRBD1. The ends lost 6 bases at V and 1 base at J; junction bases unmatched: 9. The germline CDR1 and CDR2 sequences are ENHRY and SYGVKD. The CDR3 runs to 16 residues. The CDR3: CAIRGTGSNLNYGYTF. The DNA for the CDR3 is TGTGCCATCAGGGGGACAGGGTCCAACCTTAACTATGGCTACACCTTC.

The gene calls are TRBV7-2 and TRBJ2-1; no clear D gene. With 1 base removed from V and 6 bases from J, the gap between germline ends came to 7 bases. The germline CDR1 and CDR2 sequences are SGHTA and FQGNSA. The CDR3 has 13 amino acids. The CDR3 bases are TGTGCCAGCAGCTTAGGAGTAGTCAATGAGCAGTTCTTC. As protein: CASSLGVVNEQFF.

The chain combines TRBV15 with TRBJ1-4, with a tentative D call TRBD1 (5 bases). There are 15 residues in the CDR3. V lost 8 bases, J lost 7 bases, and 20 bases lay in between. Germline CDR1 LNHNV, CDR2 YYDKDF (reference sequence). The CDR3 loop reads CATESRGTSREKLFF. For the CDR3, the DNA is TGTGCCACCGAGTCAAGGGGAACATCGCGTGAAAAACTGTTTTTT.

The CDR3 protein is CASSWDRERNGYTF. CDR3 DNA: TGCGCCAGCAGCTGGGACAGGGAGCGGAATGGCTACACCTTC. The J gene is TRBJ1-2, the V gene TRBV5-1; 9 bases are shared with TRBD1. V lost 3 bases and J lost 6; bases outside the gene matches: 6. This CDR3 spans 14 amino acids. Per the germline V gene, CDR1 is SGHRS and CDR2 is YFSETQ.

The chain is built from TRBV4-2 and TRBJ1-2, with D unclear. V gave up 2 bases and J gave up 8 bases, with 9 bases separating them. The CDR3 sequence is 12 residues long. Germline-derived CDR1 and CDR2 are LGHNA and YNFKEQ. CDR3 in DNA: TGTGCCAGCAGCCAACAACTGGGGGGCTACACCTTC. Translated, it gives CASSQQLGGYTF.

The V gene is TRBV30, the J gene TRBJ1-5, with a weak D call TRBD1 (5 bases). Trimming pared 1 base from V and 2 bases from J, leaving 9 bases between. The CDR3 runs to 14 residues. The germline gives CDR1 GTSNPN, CDR2 SVGIG (reference sequence). The CDR3 is CAWSGDHRNQPQHF. The CDR3 nucleotides are TGTGCCTGGAGTGGGGACCACCGCAATCAGCCCCAGCATTTT.

The chain is built from TRBV19 and TRBJ1-5, with 8 bases matching TRBD1. J was trimmed by 2 bases and V by 5 bases; bases with no gene match: 8. The CDR3 totals 16 residues. Germline values: CDR1 LNHDA, CDR2 SQIVND (reference sequence). The CDR3 here is CASSPQGAIGNQPQHF. The CDR3 DNA sequence: TGTGCCAGTAGTCCGCAGGGGGCGATTGGCAATCAGCCCCAGCATTTT.

The V call is TRBV7-6, the J call TRBJ1-3; the D is unclear. Germline loops: CDR1 SGHVS, CDR2 FNYEAQ. CDR3 size: 15 residues. The V gene lost 1 base and the J gene lost 2 bases, with 9 bases spanning the gap. The CDR3 sequence: CASSLGRVAGNTIYF. DNA for the CDR3: TGTGCCAGCAGCTTAGGTCGGGTTGCTGGAAACACCATATATTTT.

The chain has TRBV7-2 and TRBJ2-5; 7 nucleotides align to TRBD2. The CDR3 extends over 15 amino acids. The germline CDR1 and CDR2 sequences are SGHTA and FQGNSA. The J segment lost 5 bases and the V segment lost 4 bases, leaving 10 bases of the junction unmatched. The CDR3 nucleotides read TGTGCCAGCAGCTACGGACTAGGTGGAATGGAGACCCAGTACTTC. The encoded protein is CASSYGLGGMETQYF.

The chain couples TRBV6-1 to TRBJ1-2; 8 nucleotides match TRBD1. Germline V gene data show CDR1 as MNHNS and CDR2 as SASEGT. V lost 6 bases to trimming and J lost 8 bases; unmatched junction nucleotides: 11. CDR3 length: 14 amino acids. CDR3 protein: CASRDPGQVLGYTF. The CDR3 DNA reads as TGTGCCAGCAGGGATCCGGGACAGGTCCTCGGCTACACCTTC.

The chain links TRBV7-3 to TRBJ2-5, with D possibly being TRBD1 (5 bases). The length of the CDR3 is 13 residues. CDR1 is SGHTA and CDR2 is FQGTGA in the germline V gene. Trimming stripped 3 bases from V and 4 bases from J, with 9 bases between. Here the CDR3 reads CASSLTARETQYF. As DNA, the CDR3 is TGTGCCAGCAGCTTGACAGCTCGAGAGACCCAGTACTTC.

The count of this clone is one. CDR3 sequence: CASSQGPPGEKLFF. As DNA, the CDR3 is TGTGCCAGCAGCCAGGGCCCTCCGGGTGAAAAACTGTTTTTT. This rearrangement joins TRBV9 to TRBJ1-4, with D possibly being TRBD1 (5 bases). This CDR3 has 14 residues. In germline, CDR1 is SGDLS, CDR2 YYNGEE. Trimming shortened V by 4 bases and J by 7 bases, and 14 bases separated the two germline ends.

V is TRBV30 and J is TRBJ2-1; 8 nucleotides line up with TRBD1. CDR1 and CDR2 (germline): GTSNPN, SVGIG (reference sequence). J lost 9 bases, V lost 2 bases, and 12 bases had no gene match. The CDR3 contains 15 residues. The CDR3 DNA reads as TGTGCCTGGAGTCCCATAATAGACAGGGGCAGTGAGCAGTTCTTC. It encodes CAWSPIIDRGSEQFF.

This chain uses TRBV7-9 with TRBJ2-1; no reliable D call. Germline V CDR1 and CDR2: SEHNR, FQNEAQ (reference sequence). V lost 4 bases, J lost 9 bases, and 13 bases lay in between. CDR3 length: 13 residues. The CDR3 nucleotides are TGTGCCAGCAGCTCCACCGGGTTTGCTGAGCAGTTCTTC. Translated: CASSSTGFAEQFF.

V gene TRBV6-1 combines with J gene TRBJ1-1; 9 nucleotides agree with TRBD1. The CDR3 consists of 15 residues. The V gene's germline CDR1 is MNHNS and CDR2 SASEGT. V lost 5 bases and J lost 8; bases outside the gene matches: 12. CDR3 coding DNA: TGTGCCAGCAGTCCCTTGGGCCGGGACAGGGTGGAAGCTTTCTTT. Translation: CASSPLGRDRVEAFF.

Points on this clone: One end of the junction varies from germline; a read error may be responsible. This chain uses TRBV7-2 with TRBJ1-2; no clear D. The CDR3 length is 11 residues. In germline, CDR1 is SGHTA, CDR2 FQGNSA. The CDR3 DNA reads TGTGCCAGCAGCTTATTCGAGAAACAGCCCTTC. This encodes CASSLFEKQPF.

The chain recombines TRBV2 with TRBJ1-3, with D possibly TRBD1 on 5 matching bases. V was cut by 3 bases and J by 2 bases, with 8 bases left in between. In germline, CDR1 is SNHLY, CDR2 FYNNEI. The CDR3 loop spans 14 amino acids. The CDR3 DNA reads as TGTGCCAGCAGTGAGTCCAGGGCTGGAAACACCATATATTTT. Translating gives CASSESRAGNTIYF.

The CDR3 spells CASSPDRVRANVLTF. The DNA of the CDR3 is TGTGCCAGCTCCCCAGACCGTGTGAGGGCCAACGTCCTGACTTTC. V usage is TRBV18 and J usage is TRBJ2-6; D call uncertain. Trimming shortened V by 6 bases and J by 5 bases, and 14 bases separated the two germline ends. This CDR3 is built from 15 residues. The V gene's germline CDR1 is KGHSH and CDR2 LQKENI. The full variable domain, in which reference TRBV18 and TRBJ2-6 provide the parts outside the CDR3, is NAGVMQNPRHLVRRRGQEARLRCSPMKGHSHVYWYRQLPEEGLKFMVYLQKENIIDESGMPKERFSAEFPKEGPSILRIQQVVRGDSAAYFCASSPDRVRANVLTFGAGSRLTVL.

This clone appeared a few times. This rearrangement joins TRBV10-3 to TRBJ1-5, with a possible D match to TRBD1 (6 bases). Per the germline V gene, CDR1 is ENHRY and CDR2 is SYGVKD. The V gene lost 6 bases and the J gene lost 7 bases, with 13 bases spanning the gap. The CDR3 has 13 amino acids. The CDR3 DNA follows: TGTGCCATCAGAACAGGGAGAGGGCAGCCCCAGCATTTT. Protein sequence: CAIRTGRGQPQHF.

V is TRBV7-9 and J is TRBJ1-6; D is ambiguous. Germline V gives CDR1 SEHNR, CDR2 FQNEAQ (reference sequence). This CDR3 has 15 amino acids. V shed 4 bases and J shed 0 bases, with 7 bases lying between them. Written as DNA, the CDR3 is TGTGCCAGCAGCTATGGGAGCTCCTATAATTCACCCCTCCACTTT. Translating it yields CASSYGSSYNSPLHF.

The chain has TRBV18 and TRBJ1-5; TRBD1 agrees at 9 bases. CDR3 length: 15 amino acids. Germline V gene data show CDR1 as KGHSH and CDR2 as LQKENI. V lost 3 bases, J lost 0 bases, and 0 bases stayed unmatched. In DNA, the CDR3 is TGTGCCAGCTCACCGGACAGGGGTAGCAATCAGCCCCAGCATTTT. Amino acids: CASSPDRGSNQPQHF.

The rearrangement joins TRBV12-5 to TRBJ2-1; 7 bases line up with TRBD2. Looked up from germline, CDR1 is LGHNT and CDR2 is FRNRAP. The V segment lost 6 bases and the J segment 14 bases; nucleotides outside the gene matches: 16. The length of the CDR3 is 14 residues. CDR3 amino acids: CASGWDYEPSTKFF. Here the CDR3 DNA reads TGTGCTAGTGGATGGGACTATGAACCCTCTACAAAGTTCTTC.